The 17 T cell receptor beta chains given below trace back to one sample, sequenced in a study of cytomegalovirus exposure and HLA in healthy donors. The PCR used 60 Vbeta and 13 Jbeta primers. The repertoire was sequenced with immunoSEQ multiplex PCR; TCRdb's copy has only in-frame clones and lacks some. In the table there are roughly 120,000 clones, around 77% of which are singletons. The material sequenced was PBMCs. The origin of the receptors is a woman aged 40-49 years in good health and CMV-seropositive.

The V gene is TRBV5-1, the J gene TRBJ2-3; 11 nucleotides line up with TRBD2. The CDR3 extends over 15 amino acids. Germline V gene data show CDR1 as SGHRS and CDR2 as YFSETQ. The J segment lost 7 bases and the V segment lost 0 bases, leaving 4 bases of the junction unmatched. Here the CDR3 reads CASSLEGTSGYTQYF. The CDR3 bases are TGCGCCAGCAGCTTGGAGGGGACTAGCGGTTATACGCAGTATTTT.

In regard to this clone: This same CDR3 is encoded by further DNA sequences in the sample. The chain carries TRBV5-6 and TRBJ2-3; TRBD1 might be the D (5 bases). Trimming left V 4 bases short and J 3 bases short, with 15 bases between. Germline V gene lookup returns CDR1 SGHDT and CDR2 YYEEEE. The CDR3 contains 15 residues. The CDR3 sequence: CASSQYQQVTDTQYF. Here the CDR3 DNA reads TGTGCCAGCAGCCAATATCAACAGGTTACAGATACGCAGTATTTT.

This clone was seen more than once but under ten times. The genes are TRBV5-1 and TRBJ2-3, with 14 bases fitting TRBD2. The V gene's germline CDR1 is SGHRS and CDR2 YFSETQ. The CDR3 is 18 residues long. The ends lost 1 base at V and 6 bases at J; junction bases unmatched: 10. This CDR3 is CASSLTYGTSGSYDTQYF. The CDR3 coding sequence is TGCGCCAGCAGCTTGACTTACGGGACTAGCGGGAGTTATGATACGCAGTATTTT.

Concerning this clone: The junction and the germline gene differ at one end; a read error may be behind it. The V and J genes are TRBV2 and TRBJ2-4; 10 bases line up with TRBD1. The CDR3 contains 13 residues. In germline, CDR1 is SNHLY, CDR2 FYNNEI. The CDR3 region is CASGRDRGNSQYF. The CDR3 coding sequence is TGTGCCAGCGGCCGGGACAGGGGAAACAGTCAGTACTTC. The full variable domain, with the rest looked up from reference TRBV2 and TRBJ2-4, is EPEVTQTPSHQVTQMGQEVILRCVPISNHLYFYWYRQILGQKVEFLVSFYNNEISEKSEIFDDQFSVERPDGSNFTLKIRSTKLEDSAMYFCASGRDRGNSQYFGAGTRLSVL.

In nucleotides, the CDR3 is TGTGCCAGCAATCCCCCAGGGGCCTACTATGGCTACACCTTC. Its protein is CASNPPGAYYGYTF. This chain joins TRBV28 and TRBJ1-2; weak D call: TRBD1 (6 bases). The CDR3 covers 14 residues. CDR1 is MDHEN and CDR2 is SYDVKM in the germline V gene. The ends were cut back, 7 bases at V and 3 bases at J, with 15 bases in the middle.

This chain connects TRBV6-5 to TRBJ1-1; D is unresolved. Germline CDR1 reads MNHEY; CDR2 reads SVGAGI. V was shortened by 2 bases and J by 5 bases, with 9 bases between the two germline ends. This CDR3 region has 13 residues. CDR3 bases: TGTGCCAGCAGTTACGCCGGGAGGACTGAAGCTTTCTTT. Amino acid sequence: CASSYAGRTEAFF.

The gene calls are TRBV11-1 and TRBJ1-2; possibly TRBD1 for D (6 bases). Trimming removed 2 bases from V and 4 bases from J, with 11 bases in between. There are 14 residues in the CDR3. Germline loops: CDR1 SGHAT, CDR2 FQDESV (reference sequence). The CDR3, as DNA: TGTGCCAGCAGCTTACCAGGGGCCCGCTATGGCTACACCTTC. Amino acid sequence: CASSLPGARYGYTF.

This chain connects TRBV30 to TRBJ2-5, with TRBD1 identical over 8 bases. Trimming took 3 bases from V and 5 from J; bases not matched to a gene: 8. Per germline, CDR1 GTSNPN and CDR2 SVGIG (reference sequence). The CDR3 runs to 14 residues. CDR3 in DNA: TGTGCCTGGAGACCACAGGGGGGTCGGGAGACCCAGTACTTC. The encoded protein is CAWRPQGGRETQYF. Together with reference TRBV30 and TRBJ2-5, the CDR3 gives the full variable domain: SQTIHQWPATLVQPVGSPLSLECTVEGTSNPNLYWYRQAAGRGLQLLFYSVGIGQISSEVPQNLSASRPQDRQFILSSKKLLLSDSGFYLCAWRPQGGRETQYFGPGTRLLVL.

This CDR3 reads CASSGAPPLPYEQYF. In DNA, the CDR3 is TGCGCCAGCAGCGGCGCCCCTCCACTACCCTACGAGCAGTACTTC. The chain is built from TRBV5-1 and TRBJ2-7, with D uncertain. The V and J ends lost 4 bases and 2 bases respectively, with 16 bases between them. Germline loops: CDR1 SGHRS, CDR2 YFSETQ. The CDR3 is 15 residues long.

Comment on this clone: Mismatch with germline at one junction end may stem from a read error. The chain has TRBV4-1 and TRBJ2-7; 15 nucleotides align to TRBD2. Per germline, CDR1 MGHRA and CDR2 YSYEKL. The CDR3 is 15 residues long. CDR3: CVSSQDGTSGREQYF. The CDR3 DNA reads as TGCGTCAGCAGCCAAGACGGGACTAGCGGGAGGGAGCAGTACTTC.

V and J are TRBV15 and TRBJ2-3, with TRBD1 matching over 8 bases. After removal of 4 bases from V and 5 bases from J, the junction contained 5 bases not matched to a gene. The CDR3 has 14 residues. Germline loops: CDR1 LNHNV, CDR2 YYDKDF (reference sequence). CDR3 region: CATSTGTGGDTQYF. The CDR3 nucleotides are TGTGCCACCAGCACTGGGACAGGAGGAGATACGCAGTATTTT.

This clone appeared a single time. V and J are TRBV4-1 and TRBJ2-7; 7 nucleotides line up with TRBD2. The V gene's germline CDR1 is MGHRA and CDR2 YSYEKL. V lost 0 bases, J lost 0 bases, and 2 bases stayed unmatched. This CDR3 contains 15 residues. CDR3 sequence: CASSQEQRDSYEQYF. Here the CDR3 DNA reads TGCGCCAGCAGCCAAGAACAGCGGGACTCCTACGAGCAGTACTTC.

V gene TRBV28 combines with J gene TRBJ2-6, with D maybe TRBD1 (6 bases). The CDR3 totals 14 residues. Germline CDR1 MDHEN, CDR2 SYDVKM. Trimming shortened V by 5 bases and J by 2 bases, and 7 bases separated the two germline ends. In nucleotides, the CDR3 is TGTGCCAGCAGTCAGGGGCCTGGGGCCAACGTCCTGACTTTC. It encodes CASSQGPGANVLTF.

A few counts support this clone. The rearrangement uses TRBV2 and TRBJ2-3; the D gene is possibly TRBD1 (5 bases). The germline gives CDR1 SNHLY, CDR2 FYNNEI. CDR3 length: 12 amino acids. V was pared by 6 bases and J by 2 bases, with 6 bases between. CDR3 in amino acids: CASRDITDTQYF. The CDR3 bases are TGTGCCAGCAGGGACATCACAGATACGCAGTATTTT.

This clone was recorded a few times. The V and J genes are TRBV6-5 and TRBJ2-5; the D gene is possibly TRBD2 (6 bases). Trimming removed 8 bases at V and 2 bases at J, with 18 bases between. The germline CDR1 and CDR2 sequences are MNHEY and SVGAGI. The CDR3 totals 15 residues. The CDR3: CASSRAGNVQETQYF. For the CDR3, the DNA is TGTGCCAGCTCGAGGGCGGGAAATGTACAAGAGACCCAGTACTTC.

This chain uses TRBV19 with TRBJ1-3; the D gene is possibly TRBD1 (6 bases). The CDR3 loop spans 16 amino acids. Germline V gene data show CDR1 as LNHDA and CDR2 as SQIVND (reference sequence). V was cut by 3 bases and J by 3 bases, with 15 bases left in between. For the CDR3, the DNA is TGTGCCAGTAGTATTGCACAGGGCATCAGTGGAAACACCATATATTTT. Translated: CASSIAQGISGNTIYF.

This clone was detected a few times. The CDR3 reads CARSPRTGESGNTIYF. CDR3 nucleotides: TGTGCCAGAAGCCCTAGGACAGGGGAGTCTGGAAACACCATATATTTT. The chain recombines TRBV5-3 with TRBJ1-3; 9 nucleotides agree with TRBD1. TRBV5-3 is given ORF status, its function remaining uncertain. The CDR3 length is 16 residues. After removal of 4 bases from V and 1 base from J, the junction contained 6 bases not matched to a gene.